Each of the 22 T cell receptor beta chains below was sequenced from the same sample in a study of T cell repertoires in cytomegalovirus infection. TCRdb re-called the reads with MiXCR, one entry per CDR3 protein. The table records 300,000 to 400,000 distinct CDR3 sequences, almost 30% of them present only once. Their antigens are not known. Sequenced here: cultured PBMCs, sampled from culture after CMV antigen stimulation. These TCRs come from a human donor in good health (CMV status not recorded). Some clones in this sample may be carry-over from other donors' samples.

This chain uses TRBV28 with TRBJ1-2, with D perhaps TRBD1 (5 bases). Trimming left V 5 bases short and J 4 bases short, with 20 bases between. The CDR3 contains 16 residues. The germline V gene has CDR1 MDHEN and CDR2 SYDVKM. The CDR3 nucleotides read TGTGCCAGCAGTAGTCTGGGGGAAATCAGTGGCTATGGCTACACCTTC. It translates to CASSSLGEISGYGYTF.

This clonotype was counted only a few times. The chain combines TRBV29-1 with TRBJ2-7; D unclear. This CDR3 region has 13 residues. In germline, CDR1 is SQVTM, CDR2 ANQGSEA. Trimming shortened V by 6 bases and J by 2 bases, and 14 bases separated the two germline ends. The CDR3 nucleotides are TGCAGCGTGCGGCGCGACGCCACCTACGAGCAGTACTTC. As protein: CSVRRDATYEQYF.

V gene TRBV19 combines with J gene TRBJ1-2, with D perhaps matching TRBD1 (6 bases). CDR3 length: 13 amino acids. Germline assignment: CDR1 LNHDA and CDR2 SQIVND (reference sequence). With 4 bases removed from V and 7 bases from J, the gap between germline ends came to 13 bases. As DNA, the CDR3 is TGTGCCAGTAGTAAGGGCAGGGGTTTTGGCTACACCTTC. The encoded protein is CASSKGRGFGYTF.

The chain combines TRBV27 with TRBJ2-7, with D unresolved. The V end lost 4 bases, the J end lost 1 base, and 11 bases lay between the germline ends. Looked up from germline, CDR1 is MNHEY and CDR2 is SMNVEV (reference sequence). The CDR3 has 14 residues. The CDR3 region has the DNA TGTGCCAGCAGTTCTGACACCGTTTCCTACGAGCAGTACTTC. It codes for CASSSDTVSYEQYF.

This clonotype was detected a few times. The rearrangement links TRBV7-2 to TRBJ2-1, with D unresolved. V lost 2 bases and J 12 bases, leaving 11 bases between the germline ends. The CDR3 loop spans 12 amino acids. Germline lookup yields CDR1 SGHTA and CDR2 FQGNSA. The CDR3 sequence is CASSLTVWLQFF. For the CDR3, the DNA is TGTGCCAGCAGCTTAACTGTCTGGCTGCAGTTCTTC.

The J gene is TRBJ1-1, the V gene TRBV6-1; TRBD1 is a possible D gene (6 bases). This CDR3 region has 15 residues. Germline loops: CDR1 MNHNS, CDR2 SASEGT. The germline V and J ends were trimmed by 6 bases and 1 base, with 15 bases remaining between them. DNA of the CDR3: TGTGCCAGCAGGCAATACGGGACACCGAACACTGAAGCTTTCTTT. It yields the protein CASRQYGTPNTEAFF.

This chain links TRBV6-1 with TRBJ2-6; D remains ambiguous. V shed 7 bases and J shed 3 bases, with 13 bases lying between them. Germline V CDR1 and CDR2: MNHNS, SASEGT. This CDR3 has 15 amino acids. The DNA for the CDR3 is TGTGCCAGCAATAAGGTGCAGTTTGGGGCCAACGTCCTGACTTTC. Amino acids: CASNKVQFGANVLTF.

The genes are TRBV20-1 and TRBJ2-3; the D gene is possibly TRBD2 (6 bases). The CDR3 totals 13 residues. V was shortened by 5 bases and J by 4 bases, with 13 bases between the two germline ends. The germline CDR1 and CDR2 sequences are DFQATT and SNEGSKA (reference sequence). The CDR3 bases are TGCAGTGCTCCAGCGCCGGGAGCAGATACGCAGTATTTT. Translating gives CSAPAPGADTQYF.

This sequence joins TRBV5-6 and TRBJ2-4; D may be TRBD2 (6 bases). Germline V CDR1 and CDR2: SGHDT, YYEEEE. The germline V and J ends were trimmed by 0 bases and 1 base, with 14 bases remaining between them. This CDR3 spans 17 amino acids. The CDR3 reads CASSLEGGGSAKNIQYF. The CDR3 DNA follows: TGTGCCAGCAGCTTGGAGGGTGGGGGGTCGGCCAAAAACATTCAGTACTTC.

This clonotype was found a few times. The V gene is TRBV7-2, the J gene TRBJ2-3; D remains unclear. CDR1 and CDR2 from the germline V gene are SGHTA and FQGNSA. V shed 6 bases and J shed 2 bases, with 9 bases lying between them. The CDR3 extends over 13 amino acids. CDR3: CASRPVDTDTQYF. In DNA form, the CDR3 reads TGTGCCAGCAGACCGGTAGACACAGATACGCAGTATTTT.

This clonotype was observed a single time. The chain uses TRBV28 and TRBJ2-3; D ambiguous. The germline gives CDR1 MDHEN, CDR2 SYDVKM. The CDR3 loop spans 11 amino acids. The ends were cut back, 8 bases at V and 4 bases at J, with 7 bases in the middle. CDR3 sequence (DNA): TGTGCCAGCCAAAAGGCAGATACGCAGTATTTT. Translation gives CASQKADTQYF.

This clonotype was counted ten times or more. The CDR3 bases are TGTGCCAGCAGCCCCGCGGGGTCGGGGACAGATACGCAGTATTTT. It translates to CASSPAGSGTDTQYF. The rearrangement links TRBV7-9 to TRBJ2-3; weak D call: TRBD2 (6 bases). Germline assignment: CDR1 SEHNR and CDR2 FQNEAQ (reference sequence). The CDR3 is made up of 15 amino acids. The V gene lost 5 bases and the J gene lost 3 bases, with 15 bases spanning the gap.

This clonotype was counted between two and nine times. The chain links TRBV2 to TRBJ1-2; 7 nucleotides agree with TRBD1. The V and J ends lost 5 bases and 5 bases, in that order; junction bases with no gene match: 5. CDR1 and CDR2 (germline): SNHLY, FYNNEI. CDR3 length: 13 residues. This CDR3 is CASSSGGRYGYTF. In DNA, the CDR3 is TGTGCCAGCAGTTCAGGGGGACGTTATGGCTACACCTTC.

The rearrangement joins TRBV10-3 to TRBJ2-4; 11 bases line up with TRBD2. V shed 0 bases and J 0 bases; nucleotides not matched to a gene: 4. Germline V gene lookup returns CDR1 ENHRY and CDR2 SYGVKD. This CDR3 spans 18 amino acids. DNA of the CDR3: TGTGCCATCAGTGAGTCGACTAGCGGGGCGTTAGCCAAAAACATTCAGTACTTC. This translates into CAISESTSGALAKNIQYF.

This clonotype was recorded a few times. The V call is TRBV28, the J call TRBJ2-1; D is perhaps TRBD1 (5 bases). This CDR3 has 15 amino acids. Trimming cost V 6 bases and J 1 base, with 13 bases left between them. Germline assignment: CDR1 MDHEN and CDR2 SYDVKM. CDR3 region: CASSSYPGSYNEQFF. CDR3 nucleotides: TGTGCCAGCAGCTCCTATCCAGGGTCCTACAATGAGCAGTTCTTC.

The chain combines TRBV7-6 with TRBJ2-1; D uncertain. The V end lost 6 bases, the J end lost 0 bases, and 12 bases lay between the germline ends. Germline CDR1 reads SGHVS; CDR2 reads FNYEAQ. The CDR3 is made up of 15 amino acids. This CDR3 reads CASSDDGSSYNEQFF. In DNA, the CDR3 is TGTGCCAGCAGTGACGACGGAAGCTCCTACAATGAGCAGTTCTTC. The full variable domain, in which reference TRBV7-6 and TRBJ2-1 provide the parts outside the CDR3, is GAGVSQSPRYKVTKRGQDVALRCDPISGHVSLYWYRQALGQGPEFLTYFNYEAQQDKSGLPNDRFSAERPEGSISTLTIQRTEQRDSAMYRCASSDDGSSYNEQFFGPGTRLTVL.

The CDR3 sequence: CATSDSTRLNEQFF. The CDR3 coding sequence is TGTGCCACCAGTGACTCCACTAGGCTCAATGAGCAGTTCTTC. The rearrangement joins TRBV24-1 to TRBJ2-1; possibly TRBD2 for D (5 bases). From germline, CDR1 is KGHDR and CDR2 SFDVKD. V was trimmed by 4 bases and J by 6 bases, leaving 12 bases between them. The CDR3 covers 14 residues.

This sequence joins TRBV28 and TRBJ2-3, with D possibly matching TRBD2 (5 bases). Germline lookup yields CDR1 MDHEN and CDR2 SYDVKM. This CDR3 region has 14 residues. Trimming stripped 7 bases from V and 2 bases from J, with 13 bases between. CDR3 DNA: TGTGCCAGCATCACGCGGGCCTACACAGATACGCAGTATTTT. Translation gives CASITRAYTDTQYF.

This clonotype was seen more than once but under ten times. The V and J genes are TRBV20-1 and TRBJ1-2; D is undetermined. This CDR3 spans 10 amino acids. Germline V lookup: CDR1 DFQATT, CDR2 SNEGSKA (reference sequence). V was cut by 1 base and J by 6 bases, with 3 bases left in between. DNA of the CDR3: TGCAGTGCTAGAGGGGATGGCTACACCTTC. Translated, it gives CSARGDGYTF.

The chain combines TRBV19 with TRBJ1-1; D remains ambiguous. Trimming took off 2 bases at V and 3 bases at J, with 7 bases between the two ends. CDR3 length: 13 amino acids. The germline gives CDR1 LNHDA, CDR2 SQIVND (reference sequence). CDR3: CASSIRSHTEAFF. The CDR3 DNA sequence: TGTGCCAGTAGTATACGGTCCCACACTGAAGCTTTCTTT.

CDR3 region: CASSSGGVNYGYTF. The DNA for the CDR3 is TGTGCCAGCAGCTCTGGTGGAGTTAACTATGGCTACACCTTC. The gene calls are TRBV7-9 and TRBJ1-2; D remains ambiguous. This CDR3 is 14 amino acids long. The germline gives CDR1 SEHNR, CDR2 FQNEAQ (reference sequence). V was clipped by 4 bases and J by 1 base, with 10 bases between them.

The chain recombines TRBV20-1 with TRBJ1-4; D is possibly TRBD1 (5 bases). The CDR3 totals 14 residues. CDR1 is DFQATT and CDR2 is SNEGSKA in the germline V gene (reference sequence). V lost 5 bases, J lost 4 bases, and 14 bases lay in between. CDR3 sequence (DNA): TGCAGTGCTCGACAGACGGTGAATAATGAAAAACTGTTTTTT. It is translated as CSARQTVNNEKLFF.